This entry features one TCR beta chain sequence. These data belong to a study of blood T cell repertoires in COVID-19. Germline V gene sequence: CDR1 SQVTM, CDR2 ANQGSEA. J gave up 9 bases and V 3 bases, and 5 bases lay outside the gene matches. The CDR3 spans 13 residues. The authors' processing: Estimation of nucleated cell counts was performed using reference gene primer amplification. Data came from immunoSEQ multiplex PCR; TCRdb stores just in-frame clones and leaves some out. The V and J calls and clone size were taken over from that table, and D and trimming were inferred from the DNA. The sample records more than 200,000 clones, 70% to 90% being singletons.

Specimen: peripheral blood. The V gene is TRBV29-1, the J gene TRBJ2-2; 9 nucleotides line up with TRBD2. The clonotype comes from an elderly man with acute or convalescent COVID-19. CDR3: CSVERSGSRELFF. The CDR3, as DNA: TGCAGCGTTGAGCGTAGCGGGAGCCGGGAGCTGTTTTTT.